This T cell receptor (beta chain) was obtained from a study of spatial heterogeneity in lung cancer. Study at large: Consistent detection of more beta-chain than alpha-chain sequences was observed.

This CDR3 comprises 14 residues. The V segment lost 4 bases and the J segment 0 bases; nucleotides outside the gene matches: 2. Germline V gives CDR1 SGHRS, CDR2 YFSETQ. TCRdb analysed the 5' RACE reads with MiXCR anew, one entry per CDR3 protein. The data contain 20,000 to 25,000 distinct CDR3 sequences, 4.8% of them singletons. Study results and caveats: Mutation counts in tumors were tracked by counts of expanded intratumoral alpha and beta TCRs.

Regarding time point: sample taken at primary tumor resection. Samples were donated by 72 untreated early-stage non-small cell lung cancer patients. TCRs were sequenced from unsorted whole RNA of tumor, nontumor lung or PBMC. This clonotype has ten or more counts. The antigen is undetermined. The sample here was lung tumor tissue, taken at surgery. This receptor was identified in a male donor with early-stage non-small cell lung cancer. The chain has TRBV5-1 and TRBJ2-5; TRBD2 aligns across 8 bases. The CDR3 loop reads CASSGGGHQETQYF. CDR3 nucleotide sequence: TGCGCCAGCAGCGGCGGGGGGCACCAAGAGACCCAGTACTTC.